The clone carrying this TCR beta chain was detected only a few times. Its antigen is not known. Each of the CD4+ naive, central memory, regulatory and stem cell-like memory populations was sorted via CD45RO/CCR7/CD25/CD127/CD95/CD27. Sequenced material consisted of expressed TCRB transcripts (all of the isolated RNA was reverse transcribed). Naive, central memory and regulatory T cell samples averaged about 3.57 million reads. The table came from immunoSEQ multiplex PCR; TCRdb's copy has only in-frame clones and leaves some out. The sample has tens of thousands of clones; roughly 50% are singletons. Germline trimming cut 0 bases from V and 3 bases from J; bases unmatched to any gene: 2. CDR1 is SEHNR, CDR2 FQNEAQ, per germline (reference sequence). The CDR3 runs 16 residues. This sample is part of a study of beta chain features in type 1 diabetes. Study observations and caveats: When Type 1 diabetes patients were examined, their TCRB CDR3s proved moderately but significantly shorter in all four CD4+ subsets.

The V and J genes are TRBV7-9 and TRBJ2-1, with TRBD2 identical over 10 bases. The sequenced sample was central memory CD4+ T cells from blood. The clonotype comes from a woman in her late teens or twenties in good health. The CDR3 region has the DNA TGTGCCAGCAGCTTAGCCCTAGCGGGAGTCTACAATGAGCAGTTCTTC. Its translation is CASSLALAGVYNEQFF.